The clone carrying this T cell receptor delta chain was detected only a few times. The antigen is not known. This sample was included in a study of DNA immune sequencing with unique molecular identifiers. Study information: Inputs: 95 to 100 ng DNA from enriched γδ cells, 1 ug from non-enriched PBMCs.

General study results and limits: The most frequent TRD pairing among healthy donor clonotypes was TRDV2-TRDJ1.

This CDR3 is 18 amino acids long. Germline assignment: CDR1 TSWWSYY and CDR2 QGS. Trimming at V came to 3 bases and at J to 2 bases, leaving 12 bases not matched to a gene. All 8 TRDV and 4 TRDJ genes were targeted in 32-plex amplification of genomic DNA. The library had 12-nucleotide UMIs introduced over around 3 barcoding cycles, then a second adapter PCR. TCRdb fed the multiplex PCR reads into CATT to redo clone calling. The table records under 6,000 delta-chain clones, roughly a tenth of them present only once. The material sequenced was gamma-delta T cells enriched from blood buffy coat, or unenriched PBMCs (not recorded which). The clonotype comes from a human donor in good health. The chain employs TRDV1 and TRDJ1; 10 bases fit TRDD3. CDR3 coding DNA: TGTGCTCTTGGGGATTCCTACGGGGGATACGCGCGAACCGATAAACTCATCTTT. It codes for CALGDSYGGYARTDKLIF.